The rows below give T cell receptor beta chains drawn from one sample of a study of response to subunit inactivated influenza vaccine. Via MiXCR, TCRdb re-called the RT-PCR reads, giving one row per CDR3 protein. Among under 550,000 distinct CDR3 sequences listed, around 7.9% were seen once. The sample in question was PBMCs from blood, obtained around 25 months after vaccination. The receptor set was obtained from a man between 50 and 75 years old who received an inactivated influenza vaccine. CDR3s leave out the opening cysteine and the closing phenylalanine or tryptophan.

J	V	CDR3
TRBJ2-1	TRBV5-5	ASSLQASSYNEQF
TRBJ2-1	TRBV13	ASSPTGTSGNEQF
TRBJ2-5	TRBV21-1	ASSKRKSGGFQETQY
TRBJ2-2	TRBV7-9	ASNLRDRGHTGELF
TRBJ2-3	TRBV5-1	ASSFSGQVPDTQY
TRBJ2-1	TRBV4-3	ASSQELAGTSEQF
TRBJ2-2	TRBV6-2/TRBV6-3	ASKTRTGELF
TRBJ2-3	TRBV4-2	ASSQVVSGAYLDTQY
TRBJ1-3	TRBV20-1	SARGGMGNTIY
TRBJ2-5	TRBV20-1	SASWSRGPGGETQY
TRBJ1-2	TRBV24-1	ATSDRDSYGYT